This T cell receptor (beta chain) emerged from a study of CD8+CD57+ T cells in acquired aplastic anemia. As for this clonotype: The junction shows a germline mismatch at one end, possibly a read error.

Profiling that covered TCR beta VDJ and CDR3 relied on genomic DNA as its template. MiXCR was run by TCRdb on the reads, yielding one entry per CDR3 protein. The table includes approximately 180,000 distinct CDR3 sequences, nearly 65% detected once. The patients chosen for sequencing had shown expansion of CD8+CD57+ cells (detected by flow cytometry). Looked up from germline, CDR1 is LNHDA and CDR2 is SQIVND (reference sequence). This CDR3 has 13 amino acids. This receptor was taken from a human donor with aplastic anemia. This chain connects TRBV19 to TRBJ2-7; D gene ambiguous. Judging by the DNA end, TRBJ2-5 fits better; the J call may be wrong. Source material: sorted CD4+, CD8+, or CD8+CD57+ T cells (not recorded which) from PBMCs. CDR3 protein: CSSSIVGQETQYF. The CDR3 nucleotides read TGTTCCAGTAGTATTGTTGGGCAAGAGACCCAGTACTTC.